Each of the 24 T cell receptor beta chains below was sequenced from the same sample in a study of beta chain features in type 1 diabetes. Regarding the study as a whole: TCRB CDR3 length was moderately but significantly reduced in all four CD4+ subsets of Type 1 diabetes patients.

Investigators reverse transcribed all isolated RNA, so they sequenced expressed TCRB transcripts. Using immunoSEQ multiplex PCR, the repertoire was profiled, and TCRdb retains in-frame clones only, with some absent. The top ten hold approximately 0.02% of the sample, which has 680,000 or so clones, roughly 13% seen once. These receptors have no known antigen. The material sequenced was naive CD4+ T cells from blood. These receptors came from a man aged 18-30 years with type 1 diabetes.

This clone was seen a handful of times. The chain employs TRBV5-1 and TRBJ1-2, with D tentatively TRBD1 (5 bases). This CDR3 is built from 13 residues. Germline CDR1 is SGHRS and CDR2 is YFSETQ. Trimming pared 4 bases from V and 2 bases from J, leaving 9 bases between. The CDR3 nucleotides read TGCGCCAGCAGCCCGGAGGGGAACTATGGCTACACCTTC. Amino acid sequence: CASSPEGNYGYTF. Full variable domain (rest looked up from reference TRBV5-1 and TRBJ1-2): KAGVTQTPRYLIKTRGQQVTLSCSPISGHRSVSWYQQTPGQGLQFLFEYFSETQRNKGNFPGRFSGRQFSNSRSEMNVSTLELGDSALYLCASSPEGNYGYTFGSGTRLTVV.

The J gene is TRBJ2-4, the V gene TRBV7-8, with D perhaps assigned TRBD1 or TRBD2 (5 bases each). CDR3 length: 14 amino acids. V dropped 5 bases and J dropped 7 bases, with 15 bases sitting between them. Looked up from germline, CDR1 is SGHVS and CDR2 is FQNEAQ. The CDR3 nucleotides are TGTGCCAGCAGCCCCGGGGCCCATGGGAACATTCAGTACTTC. Encoded protein: CASSPGAHGNIQYF.

The V gene is TRBV30, the J gene TRBJ2-5, with a tentative D call TRBD1 (5 bases). Germline V gene sequence: CDR1 GTSNPN, CDR2 SVGIG (reference sequence). This CDR3 is built from 11 residues. V was pared by 5 bases and J by 9 bases, with 13 bases between. The chain's CDR3 is CAWSGPEAQYF. The CDR3 DNA sequence: TGTGCCTGGTCAGGGCCCGAGGCCCAGTACTTC.

This chain links TRBV28 with TRBJ1-5, with 8 bases lining up with TRBD1. The CDR3 has 15 amino acids. Germline lookup yields CDR1 MDHEN and CDR2 SYDVKM. V lost 5 bases and J lost 6; bases outside the gene matches: 9. For the CDR3, the DNA is TGTGCCAGCAGTCCATCGCTCACAGGGGGTCAGCCCCAGCATTTT. Its translation is CASSPSLTGGQPQHF.

There are a few counts of this clone. The rearrangement links TRBV9 to TRBJ2-3; the match to TRBD1 covers 8 bases. CDR1 is SGDLS, CDR2 YYNGEE, per germline. CDR3 length: 16 amino acids. Losses at the gene ends were 4 bases for V and 4 bases for J; bases not matched to a gene: 11. As DNA, the CDR3 is TGTGCCAGCAGCCCTCGTTTGGACAGGGTCCCAGATACGCAGTATTTT. Protein product: CASSPRLDRVPDTQYF.

The CDR3 spells CASSLAGTKVKETQYF. The CDR3 DNA reads as TGCGCCAGCAGCTTGGCCGGGACTAAAGTCAAAGAGACCCAGTACTTC. This chain links TRBV5-1 with TRBJ2-5; 7 bases are a match to TRBD2. Germline CDR1 and CDR2: SGHRS and YFSETQ. J was trimmed by 3 bases and V by 0 bases; bases with no gene match: 8. This CDR3 region has 16 residues. Full variable domain (rest looked up from reference TRBV5-1 and TRBJ2-5): KAGVTQTPRYLIKTRGQQVTLSCSPISGHRSVSWYQQTPGQGLQFLFEYFSETQRNKGNFPGRFSGRQFSNSRSEMNVSTLELGDSALYLCASSLAGTKVKETQYFGPGTRLLVL.

Note on this clone: Other DNA sequences in the sample encode the same CDR3. The rearrangement links TRBV9 to TRBJ1-4; D unclear. From germline, CDR1 is SGDLS and CDR2 YYNGEE. The V end lost 0 bases, the J end lost 6 bases, and 3 bases lay between the germline ends. This CDR3 region has 12 residues. CDR3 amino acids: CASSVGDEKLFF. DNA of the CDR3: TGTGCCAGCAGCGTAGGGGATGAAAAACTGTTTTTT.

This clone was counted only a few times. The CDR3 bases are TGTGCCAGCTCATCGATTGAGGCGAACACTGAAGCTTTCTTT. This translates into CASSSIEANTEAFF. The gene calls are TRBV18 and TRBJ1-1; D is unresolved. The CDR3 has 14 amino acids. Trimming took 5 bases from V and 1 from J, leaving 11 bases between them. Germline V gives CDR1 KGHSH, CDR2 LQKENI.

Details on this clone: An end of the junction differs from the germline gene, which may be a read error. The CDR3 protein is CASSLWSGESDAF. As DNA, the CDR3 is TGTGCCAGCAGCTTGTGGAGTGGGGAGTCTGATGCCTTC. This sequence joins TRBV7-9 and TRBJ1-2; D is ambiguous. CDR1 and CDR2 from the germline V gene are SEHNR and FQNEAQ (reference sequence). This CDR3 contains 13 residues.

This clone was observed a handful of times. The V gene is TRBV6-5, the J gene TRBJ2-1; the D is unclear. V lost 0 bases, J lost 10 bases, and 4 bases lay in between. Germline V gives CDR1 MNHEY, CDR2 SVGAGI. There are 11 residues in the CDR3. The CDR3 nucleotides are TGTGCCAGCAGTTACTCTCGGGAGCAGTTCTTC. Its translation is CASSYSREQFF.

The rearrangement joins TRBV18 to TRBJ1-5, with D perhaps matching TRBD1 (5 bases). CDR3 size: 13 residues. Per germline, CDR1 KGHSH and CDR2 LQKENI. With 4 bases removed from V and 5 bases from J, the gap between germline ends came to 9 bases. CDR3 in amino acids: CASSRGDDQPQHF. CDR3 DNA: TGTGCCAGCTCACGGGGGGATGATCAGCCCCAGCATTTT.

The V and J genes are TRBV4-1 and TRBJ1-2, with TRBD1 as a possible D gene (5 bases). This CDR3 is built from 18 residues. Trimming stripped 3 bases from V and 2 bases from J, with 22 bases between. Germline V gene data show CDR1 as MGHRA and CDR2 as YSYEKL. The CDR3 region has the DNA TGCGCCAGCAGCCATGTTGGGGCAGGGACCCGATTAAACTATGGCTACACCTTC. Protein: CASSHVGAGTRLNYGYTF.

This clone occurred a few times. At the DNA level, this CDR3 is encoded by other sequences in the same sample as well. The chain has TRBV2 and TRBJ1-5; 7 nucleotides line up with TRBD1. The germline V gene encodes CDR1 SNHLY and CDR2 FYNNEI. The CDR3 length is 13 residues. V was clipped by 6 bases and J by 4 bases; unmatched bases: 3. DNA of the CDR3: TGTGCCAGCAGCAGGGACAGTAATCAGCCCCAGCATTTT. Translation: CASSRDSNQPQHF.

This chain connects TRBV30 to TRBJ1-6, with 7 nucleotides matching TRBD1. The length of the CDR3 is 12 residues. J lost 10 bases, V lost 7 bases, and 7 bases had no gene match. CDR1 and CDR2 (germline): GTSNPN, SVGIG (reference sequence). In DNA, the CDR3 is TGTGCCTCGATTGAGGGGGCCTCACCCCTCCACTTT. It translates to CASIEGASPLHF.

The chain joins TRBV6-6 to TRBJ2-1; D possibly corresponds to TRBD1 (6 bases). The CDR3 totals 13 residues. Germline values: CDR1 MNHNY, CDR2 SVGAGI (reference sequence). Trimming took off 7 bases at V and 5 bases at J, with 12 bases between the two ends. CDR3 loop: CASNREIDNEQFF. The CDR3 DNA follows: TGTGCCAGCAACAGGGAAATTGACAATGAGCAGTTCTTC.

V is TRBV11-2 and J is TRBJ2-1; 8 nucleotides align to TRBD1. CDR1 is SGHAT and CDR2 is FQNNGV in the germline V gene. The ends lost 1 base at V and 7 bases at J; junction bases unmatched: 9. The CDR3 length is 16 residues. This CDR3 reads CASSLVEGQGENEQFF. For the CDR3, the DNA is TGTGCCAGCAGCTTAGTCGAAGGACAGGGAGAAAATGAGCAGTTCTTC.

The chain combines TRBV29-1 with TRBJ1-2; 8 bases align to TRBD1. CDR3 length: 14 amino acids. Germline V gene sequence: CDR1 SQVTM, CDR2 ANQGSEA. V was pared by 3 bases and J by 5 bases, with 8 bases of the junction left unmatched. The CDR3 here is CSVDTQGAGYGYTF. The CDR3, as DNA: TGCAGCGTTGATACGCAGGGGGCAGGGTATGGCTACACCTTC.

This clone has only a few counts. The chain uses TRBV19 and TRBJ2-7, with 7 positions matching TRBD1. With 6 bases clipped from V and 2 bases from J, the junction kept 1 base outside the gene matches. The CDR3 totals 12 residues. From germline, CDR1 is LNHDA and CDR2 SQIVND (reference sequence). Here the CDR3 reads CASRGTAYEQYF. In DNA, the CDR3 is TGTGCCAGTAGGGGGACAGCCTACGAGCAGTACTTC. The full variable domain, in which reference TRBV19 and TRBJ2-7 provide the parts outside the CDR3, is DGGITQSPKYLFRKEGQNVTLSCEQNLNHDAMYWYRQDPGQGLRLIYYSQIVNDFQKGDIAEGYSVSREKKESFPLTVTSAQKNPTAFYLCASRGTAYEQYFGPGTRLTVT.

This clone was picked up a small number of times. This chain links TRBV5-1 with TRBJ2-1, with 8 bases identical to TRBD2. The germline CDR1 and CDR2 sequences are SGHRS and YFSETQ. There are 15 residues in the CDR3. J lost 8 bases, V lost 4 bases, and 11 bases had no gene match. DNA of the CDR3: TGCGCCAGCAGCCCACCCGAAGCGGGGGAACATGAGCAGTTCTTC. The encoded protein is CASSPPEAGEHEQFF.

The table lists this clone with a few counts. J is TRBJ1-1 and V is TRBV29-1, with unresolved D. The germline V gene encodes CDR1 SQVTM and CDR2 ANQGSEA. V lost 3 bases, J lost 3 bases, and 14 bases lay in between. The CDR3 consists of 14 residues. CDR3 sequence reads: CSVERRLLDTEAFF. The CDR3 DNA sequence: TGCAGCGTTGAGCGACGGTTGCTCGACACTGAAGCTTTCTTT. The variable domain in full, with the rest retrieved from reference TRBV29-1 and TRBJ1-1, is SAVISQKPSRDICQRGTSLTIQCQVDSQVTMMFWYRQQPGQSLTLIATANQGSEATYESGFVIDKFPISRPNLTFSTLTVSNMSPEDSSIYLCSVERRLLDTEAFFGQGTRLTVV.

V gene TRBV5-1 combines with J gene TRBJ2-7; D is ambiguous. CDR3 length equals 11 residues. The germline CDR1 and CDR2 sequences are SGHRS and YFSETQ. Trimming stripped 4 bases from V and 4 bases from J, with 6 bases between. CDR3 residues: CASSAPYEQYF. CDR3 nucleotides: TGCGCCAGCAGCGCTCCTTACGAGCAGTACTTC. The full variable domain, in which reference TRBV5-1 and TRBJ2-7 provide the parts outside the CDR3, is KAGVTQTPRYLIKTRGQQVTLSCSPISGHRSVSWYQQTPGQGLQFLFEYFSETQRNKGNFPGRFSGRQFSNSRSEMNVSTLELGDSALYLCASSAPYEQYFGPGTRLTVT.

This clone was recorded a few times. The V gene is TRBV5-1, the J gene TRBJ1-1; TRBD1 agrees at 9 bases. The CDR3 is 14 residues long. V trimming: 4 bases; J trimming: 4 bases; junction bases outside the gene matches: 5. Germline V CDR1 and CDR2: SGHRS, YFSETQ. In DNA, the CDR3 is TGCGCCAGCAGCGCACAGGGGGCCGGCACTGAAGCTTTCTTT. Amino acid sequence: CASSAQGAGTEAFF. The whole variable domain, remainder taken from reference TRBV5-1 and TRBJ1-1, is KAGVTQTPRYLIKTRGQQVTLSCSPISGHRSVSWYQQTPGQGLQFLFEYFSETQRNKGNFPGRFSGRQFSNSRSEMNVSTLELGDSALYLCASSAQGAGTEAFFGQGTRLTVV.

The V and J genes are TRBV27 and TRBJ1-1; no clear D gene. CDR1 MNHEY and CDR2 SMNVEV come from the germline V gene (reference sequence). There are 11 residues in the CDR3. The V and J ends lost 10 bases and 2 bases respectively, with 8 bases between them. This CDR3 reads CATAYNTEAFF. The CDR3 DNA reads as TGTGCCACCGCTTATAACACTGAAGCTTTCTTT.

This chain uses TRBV5-1 with TRBJ2-3; weak D call: TRBD1 (6 bases). The CDR3 runs 16 residues. The V end was cut by 2 bases, the J end by 0 bases, with 13 bases between. Germline V gene lookup returns CDR1 SGHRS and CDR2 YFSETQ. The CDR3 is CASSFGGQPSTDTQYF. CDR3 DNA sequence: TGCGCCAGCAGCTTTGGGGGCCAGCCTAGCACAGATACGCAGTATTTT. The variable domain in full, completed from reference TRBV5-1 and TRBJ2-3, reads KAGVTQTPRYLIKTRGQQVTLSCSPISGHRSVSWYQQTPGQGLQFLFEYFSETQRNKGNFPGRFSGRQFSNSRSEMNVSTLELGDSALYLCASSFGGQPSTDTQYFGPGTRLTVL.